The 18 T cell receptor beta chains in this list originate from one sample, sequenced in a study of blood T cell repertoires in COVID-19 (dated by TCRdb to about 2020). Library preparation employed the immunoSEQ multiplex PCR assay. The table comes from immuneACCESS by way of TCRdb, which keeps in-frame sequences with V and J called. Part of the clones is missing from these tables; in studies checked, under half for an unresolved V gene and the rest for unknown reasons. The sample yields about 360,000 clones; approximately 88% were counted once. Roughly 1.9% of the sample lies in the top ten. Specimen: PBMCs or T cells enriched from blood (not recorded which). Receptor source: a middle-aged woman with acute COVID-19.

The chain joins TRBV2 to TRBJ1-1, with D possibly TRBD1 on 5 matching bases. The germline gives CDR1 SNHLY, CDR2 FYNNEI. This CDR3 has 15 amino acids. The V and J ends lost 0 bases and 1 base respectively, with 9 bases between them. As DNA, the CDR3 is TGTGCCAGCAGTGAAGCGGTAAGGGGGAACACTGAAGCTTTCTTT. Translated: CASSEAVRGNTEAFF.

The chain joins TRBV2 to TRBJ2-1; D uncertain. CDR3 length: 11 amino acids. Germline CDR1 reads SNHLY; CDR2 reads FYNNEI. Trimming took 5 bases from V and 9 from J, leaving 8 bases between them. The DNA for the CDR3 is TGTGCCAGCAGTTGGGCCACTGAGCAGTTCTTC. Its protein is CASSWATEQFF.

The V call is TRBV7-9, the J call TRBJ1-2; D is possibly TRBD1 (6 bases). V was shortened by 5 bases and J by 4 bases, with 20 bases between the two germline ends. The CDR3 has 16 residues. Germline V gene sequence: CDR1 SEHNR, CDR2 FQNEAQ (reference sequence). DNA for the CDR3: TGTGCCAGCAGCAAAGGACCTACGACAGGCCCCTATGGCTACACCTTC. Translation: CASSKGPTTGPYGYTF.

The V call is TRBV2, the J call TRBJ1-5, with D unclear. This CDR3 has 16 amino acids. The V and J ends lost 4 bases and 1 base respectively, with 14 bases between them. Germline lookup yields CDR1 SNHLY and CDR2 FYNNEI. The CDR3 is CASSASPRVSNQPQHF. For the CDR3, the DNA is TGTGCCAGCAGTGCGAGTCCCCGGGTCAGCAATCAGCCCCAGCATTTT. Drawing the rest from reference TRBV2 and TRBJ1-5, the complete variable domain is EPEVTQTPSHQVTQMGQEVILRCVPISNHLYFYWYRQILGQKVEFLVSFYNNEISEKSEIFDDQFSVERPDGSNFTLKIRSTKLEDSAMYFCASSASPRVSNQPQHFGDGTRLSIL.

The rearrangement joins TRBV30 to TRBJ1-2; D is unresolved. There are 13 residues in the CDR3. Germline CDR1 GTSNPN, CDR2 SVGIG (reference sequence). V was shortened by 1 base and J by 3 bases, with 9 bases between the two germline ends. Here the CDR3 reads CAWSERSDYGYTF. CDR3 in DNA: TGTGCCTGGAGTGAGAGGTCGGACTATGGCTACACCTTC. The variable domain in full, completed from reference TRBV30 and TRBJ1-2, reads SQTIHQWPATLVQPVGSPLSLECTVEGTSNPNLYWYRQAAGRGLQLLFYSVGIGQISSEVPQNLSASRPQDRQFILSSKKLLLSDSGFYLCAWSERSDYGYTFGSGTRLTVV.

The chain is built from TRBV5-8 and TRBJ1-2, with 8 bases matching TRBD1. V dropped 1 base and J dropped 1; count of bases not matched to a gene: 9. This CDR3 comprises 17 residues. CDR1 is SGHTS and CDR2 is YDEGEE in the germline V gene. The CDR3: CASSLFAGGNFNYGYTF. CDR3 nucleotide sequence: TGTGCCAGCAGCTTGTTTGCAGGGGGCAATTTTAACTATGGCTACACCTTC.

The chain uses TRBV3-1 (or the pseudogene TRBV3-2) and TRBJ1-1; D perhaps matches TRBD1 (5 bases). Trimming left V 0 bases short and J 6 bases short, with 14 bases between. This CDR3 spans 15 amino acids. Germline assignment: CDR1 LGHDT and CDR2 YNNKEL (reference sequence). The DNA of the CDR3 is TGTGCCAGCAGCCAAGAGGGCCGGAGGGGCGCTGAAGCTTTCTTT. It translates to CASSQEGRRGAEAFF.

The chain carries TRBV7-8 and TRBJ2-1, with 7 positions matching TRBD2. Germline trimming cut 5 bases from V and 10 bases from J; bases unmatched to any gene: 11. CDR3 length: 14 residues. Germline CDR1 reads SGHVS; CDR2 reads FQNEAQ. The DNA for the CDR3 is TGTGCCAGCAGCGGGAGGAGGGAGGGACCCGAGCAGTTCTTC. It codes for CASSGRREGPEQFF.

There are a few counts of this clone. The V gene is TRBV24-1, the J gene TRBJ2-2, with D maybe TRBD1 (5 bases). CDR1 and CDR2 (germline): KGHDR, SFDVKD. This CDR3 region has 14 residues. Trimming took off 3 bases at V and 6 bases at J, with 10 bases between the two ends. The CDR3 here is CATSDKSRAGELFF. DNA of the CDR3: TGTGCCACCAGTGATAAGTCCAGGGCCGGGGAGCTGTTTTTT.

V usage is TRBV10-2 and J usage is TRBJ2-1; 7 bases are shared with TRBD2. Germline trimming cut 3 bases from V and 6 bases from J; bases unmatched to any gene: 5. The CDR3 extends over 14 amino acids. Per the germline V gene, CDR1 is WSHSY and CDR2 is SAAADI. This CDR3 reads CASSDTGGGNEQFF. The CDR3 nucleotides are TGCGCCAGCAGTGATACGGGGGGAGGCAATGAGCAGTTCTTC.

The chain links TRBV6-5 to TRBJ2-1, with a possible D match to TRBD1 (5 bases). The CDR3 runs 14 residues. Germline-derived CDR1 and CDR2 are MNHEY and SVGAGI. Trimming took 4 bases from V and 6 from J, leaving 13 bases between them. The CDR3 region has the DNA TGTGCCAGCAGTTCCCTTCGACAGACCAATGAGCAGTTCTTC. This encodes CASSSLRQTNEQFF.

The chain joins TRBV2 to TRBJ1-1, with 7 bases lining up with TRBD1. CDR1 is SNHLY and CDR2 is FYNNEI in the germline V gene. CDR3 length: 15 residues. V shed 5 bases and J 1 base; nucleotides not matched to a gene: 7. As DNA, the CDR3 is TGTGCCAGCAGTCCCACAGGGGCGGGGAACACTGAAGCTTTCTTT. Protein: CASSPTGAGNTEAFF.

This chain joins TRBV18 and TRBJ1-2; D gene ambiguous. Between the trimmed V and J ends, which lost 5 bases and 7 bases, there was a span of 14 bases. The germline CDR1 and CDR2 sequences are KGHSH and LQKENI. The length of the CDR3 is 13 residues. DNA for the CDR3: TGTGCCAGCTCATTCCTAGAGAGGGCTGGCTACACCTTC. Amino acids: CASSFLERAGYTF. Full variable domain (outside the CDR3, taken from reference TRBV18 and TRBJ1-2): NAGVMQNPRHLVRRRGQEARLRCSPMKGHSHVYWYRQLPEEGLKFMVYLQKENIIDESGMPKERFSAEFPKEGPSILRIQQVVRGDSAAYFCASSFLERAGYTFGSGTRLTVV.

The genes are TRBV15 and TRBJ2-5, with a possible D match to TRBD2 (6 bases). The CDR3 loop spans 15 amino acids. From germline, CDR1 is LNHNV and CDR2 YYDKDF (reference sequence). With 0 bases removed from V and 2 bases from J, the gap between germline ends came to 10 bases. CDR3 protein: CATSRDRGDQETQYF. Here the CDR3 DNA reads TGTGCCACCAGCAGAGATCGCGGGGATCAAGAGACCCAGTACTTC.

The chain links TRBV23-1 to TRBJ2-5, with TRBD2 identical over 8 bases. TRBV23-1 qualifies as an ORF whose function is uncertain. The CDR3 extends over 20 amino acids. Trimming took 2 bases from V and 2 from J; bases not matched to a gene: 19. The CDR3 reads CASSQTFFRCSGVIQETQYF. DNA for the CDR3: TGCGCCAGCAGTCAAACGTTCTTTCGTTGTAGCGGGGTAATACAAGAGACCCAGTACTTC.

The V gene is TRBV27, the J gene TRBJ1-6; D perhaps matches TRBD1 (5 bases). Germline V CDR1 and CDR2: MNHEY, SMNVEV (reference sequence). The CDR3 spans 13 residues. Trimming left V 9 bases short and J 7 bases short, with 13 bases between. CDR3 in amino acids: CARETAQNSPLHF. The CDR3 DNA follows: TGTGCCAGAGAGACAGCCCAAAATTCACCCCTCCACTTT.

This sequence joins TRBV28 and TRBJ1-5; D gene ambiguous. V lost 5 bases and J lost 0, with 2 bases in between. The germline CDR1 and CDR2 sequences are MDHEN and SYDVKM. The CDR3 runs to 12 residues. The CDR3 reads CASSHSNQPQHF. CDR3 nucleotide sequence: TGTGCCAGCAGTCATAGCAATCAGCCCCAGCATTTT.

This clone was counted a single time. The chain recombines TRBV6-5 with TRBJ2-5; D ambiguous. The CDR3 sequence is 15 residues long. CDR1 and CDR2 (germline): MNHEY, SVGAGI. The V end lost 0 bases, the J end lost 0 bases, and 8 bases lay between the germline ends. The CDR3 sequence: CASSYSARHQETQYF. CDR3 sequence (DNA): TGTGCCAGCAGTTACTCTGCCAGGCACCAAGAGACCCAGTACTTC.